This is a list of T cell receptor beta chains from one sample in a study of T cell responses to AZD1222 COVID-19 vaccine. Using immunoSEQ multiplex PCR, the repertoire was profiled, and TCRdb retains in-frame clones only, with some absent. The table shows about 150,000 clones, with nearly 95% occurring only once. This sample comprised peripheral blood, obtained on day 0 of AZD1222 vaccination. The receptors stem from an adult in good health. The CDR3 runs from the conserved cysteine through the conserved F or W. The order of the fields is clone size, J gene, V gene, D gene, CDR3 DNA, CDR3 protein. The D gene is left open where the match is weak. Rows give clone size only sometimes, using once, few, many, or a class for an expanded clone.

abundance: NA; j_gene: TRBJ2-5; v_gene: TRBV4-2; d_gene: TRBD1; CDR3nt: TGTGCCAGCAGCCACGGGGACAGGGGGCAAGAGACCCAGTACTTC; CDR3aa: CASSHGDRGQETQYF
abundance: NA; j_gene: TRBJ1-2; v_gene: TRBV9; d_gene: NA; CDR3nt: TGTGCCAGCAGCGTAGGCAGAGGCAACTATGGCTACACCTTC; CDR3aa: CASSVGRGNYGYTF
abundance: NA; j_gene: TRBJ1-1; v_gene: TRBV29-1; d_gene: NA; CDR3nt: TGCAGCGTCGGCGGGGGTCCCACTGAAGCTTTCTTT; CDR3aa: CSVGGGPTEAFF
abundance: NA; j_gene: TRBJ2-2; v_gene: TRBV10-1; d_gene: NA; CDR3nt: TGCGCCAGCAGTGCCGGGAGAGAGGCCGGGGAGCTGTTTTTT; CDR3aa: CASSAGREAGELFF
abundance: NA; j_gene: TRBJ1-2; v_gene: TRBV7-9; d_gene: TRBD1; CDR3nt: TGTGCCAGCAGCTCCGGACAGGGGGTTGGCTATGGCTACACCTTC; CDR3aa: CASSSGQGVGYGYTF
abundance: once; j_gene: TRBJ1-2; v_gene: TRBV4-2; d_gene: TRBD1; CDR3nt: TGTGCCAGCAGCCCAGAGGGACAGGGTGGCGGCTACACCTTC; CDR3aa: CASSPEGQGGGYTF
abundance: NA; j_gene: TRBJ2-7; v_gene: TRBV27; d_gene: NA; CDR3nt: TGTGCCAGCAGTTTATTTCTGGGTTACGAGCAGTACTTC; CDR3aa: CASSLFLGYEQYF
abundance: NA; j_gene: TRBJ2-3; v_gene: TRBV25-1; d_gene: NA; CDR3nt: TGTGCCAGCAGTGAATTAAACTTGCCAGATACGCAGTATTTT; CDR3aa: CASSELNLPDTQYF
abundance: once; j_gene: TRBJ2-7; v_gene: TRBV11-3; d_gene: TRBD2; CDR3nt: TGTGCCAGCAGCGAAGGACTAGCGGGAGGGGGCGAGCAGTACTTC; CDR3aa: CASSEGLAGGGEQYF
abundance: NA; j_gene: TRBJ1-4; v_gene: TRBV5-1; d_gene: NA; CDR3nt: TGCGCCAGCAGCCTCACCCCTCCCCTGGGCACTAATGAAAAACTGTTTTTT; CDR3aa: CASSLTPPLGTNEKLFF
abundance: NA; j_gene: TRBJ2-7; v_gene: TRBV25-1; d_gene: TRBD1; CDR3nt: TGTGCCAGCAGTGATGGGACAGGTACTTCCTACGAGCAGTACTTC; CDR3aa: CASSDGTGTSYEQYF
abundance: NA; j_gene: TRBJ1-4; v_gene: TRBV19; d_gene: NA; CDR3nt: TGTGCCAGTAGTATATCGGGACGTCCCAATGAAAAACTGTTTTTT; CDR3aa: CASSISGRPNEKLFF
abundance: once; j_gene: TRBJ1-5; v_gene: TRBV11-2; d_gene: NA; CDR3nt: TGTGCCAGCAGCTTAGCTCCCGTTAGCAATCAGCCCCAGCATTTT; CDR3aa: CASSLAPVSNQPQHF
abundance: NA; j_gene: TRBJ1-1; v_gene: TRBV5-8; d_gene: NA; CDR3nt: TGTGCCAGCCGCTTCAGGGTGAACACTGAAGCTTTCTTT; CDR3aa: CASRFRVNTEAFF
abundance: NA; j_gene: TRBJ2-1; v_gene: TRBV10-1; d_gene: TRBD2; CDR3nt: TGCGCCAGCAGTGAGTCAGGTAGCGGGAGGAATGAGCAGTTCTTC; CDR3aa: CASSESGSGRNEQFF
abundance: many; j_gene: TRBJ1-6; v_gene: TRBV18; d_gene: TRBD1; CDR3nt: TGTGCCAGCTCACTTTACACAGGGGGCGAGAATTCACCCCTCCACTTT; CDR3aa: CASSLYTGGENSPLHF
abundance: NA; j_gene: TRBJ2-1; v_gene: TRBV28; d_gene: NA; CDR3nt: TGTGCCAGCACTACCTACAATGAGCAGTTCTTC; CDR3aa: CASTTYNEQFF
abundance: NA; j_gene: TRBJ2-1; v_gene: TRBV6-5; d_gene: TRBD2; CDR3nt: TGTGCCAGCAGGTATAGCGGGAGCCTCTACAATGAGCAGTTCTTC; CDR3aa: CASRYSGSLYNEQFF
abundance: NA; j_gene: TRBJ2-2; v_gene: TRBV10-3; d_gene: TRBD2; CDR3nt: TGTGCCATCAGTGAAGGGACTAGCGGGGCCGGGGAGCTGTTTTTT; CDR3aa: CAISEGTSGAGELFF
abundance: NA; j_gene: TRBJ2-6; v_gene: TRBV27; d_gene: NA; CDR3nt: TGTGCCAGCAGTTTAAACCGGGACAAAGCTGGGGCCAACGTCCTGACTTTC; CDR3aa: CASSLNRDKAGANVLTF
abundance: once; j_gene: TRBJ1-1; v_gene: TRBV12-3/TRBV12-4; d_gene: NA; CDR3nt: TGTGCCAGCAGTCCCGGGACGGGTCAAGCTTTCTTT; CDR3aa: CASSPGTGQAFF
abundance: NA; j_gene: TRBJ2-1; v_gene: TRBV13; d_gene: NA; CDR3nt: TGTGCCAGCAGCTTGCGCTCGGATGAGCAGTTCTTC; CDR3aa: CASSLRSDEQFF
abundance: once; j_gene: TRBJ2-5; v_gene: TRBV29-1; d_gene: NA; CDR3nt: TGCAGCGGTTCGGGAGTCAGGAAGACCCAGTACTTC; CDR3aa: CSGSGVRKTQYF
abundance: NA; j_gene: TRBJ2-2; v_gene: TRBV7-9; d_gene: NA; CDR3nt: TGTGCCAGCAGCTTAAGGCTAGTAGGCGGGGAGCTGTTTTTT; CDR3aa: CASSLRLVGGELFF
abundance: NA; j_gene: TRBJ2-2; v_gene: TRBV5-1; d_gene: NA; CDR3nt: TGCGCCAGCAGCTCCGACGTAACCGGGGAGCTGTTTTTT; CDR3aa: CASSSDVTGELFF
abundance: NA; j_gene: TRBJ1-3; v_gene: TRBV5-1; d_gene: NA; CDR3nt: TGCGCCAGCAGCGAAGCCCGGGGTTTCAACTCTGGAAACACCATATATTTT; CDR3aa: CASSEARGFNSGNTIYF
abundance: once; j_gene: TRBJ2-1; v_gene: TRBV2; d_gene: NA; CDR3nt: TGTGCCAGCAGCCTGCTGGGGGTCTCCTACAATGAGCAGTTCTTC; CDR3aa: CASSLLGVSYNEQFF
abundance: NA; j_gene: TRBJ2-5; v_gene: TRBV5-1; d_gene: NA; CDR3nt: TGCGCCAGCAGCACCGAAGGGGAGACCCAGTACTTC; CDR3aa: CASSTEGETQYF
abundance: NA; j_gene: TRBJ2-1; v_gene: TRBV24-1; d_gene: TRBD2; CDR3nt: TGTGCCACCAGTGATCCGGGACTAGCGGGAGGAGGGTACAATGAGCAGTTCTTC; CDR3aa: CATSDPGLAGGGYNEQFF
abundance: NA; j_gene: TRBJ1-3; v_gene: TRBV9; d_gene: NA; CDR3nt: TGTGCCAGCAGCCTTACAGGGTCTGGAAACACCATATATTTT; CDR3aa: CASSLTGSGNTIYF
abundance: once; j_gene: TRBJ2-2; v_gene: TRBV29-1; d_gene: TRBD2; CDR3nt: TGCAGCGCCGGGGAGGGACTAGCGGGAGACACCGGGGAGCTGTTTTTT; CDR3aa: CSAGEGLAGDTGELFF
abundance: NA; j_gene: TRBJ1-1; v_gene: TRBV29-1; d_gene: NA; CDR3nt: TGCAGCGTTGATTCGGGGCTTGGCTCTGAAGCTTTCTTT; CDR3aa: CSVDSGLGSEAFF
abundance: NA; j_gene: TRBJ2-5; v_gene: TRBV5-4; d_gene: TRBD1; CDR3nt: TGTGCCAGCAGCCGGCGGAGACAGGGCGACGAGACCCAGTACTTC; CDR3aa: CASSRRRQGDETQYF
abundance: NA; j_gene: TRBJ2-1; v_gene: TRBV5-1; d_gene: TRBD2; CDR3nt: TGCGCCAGCAGCTCCGGGGGGACTAGCGGGAATGAGCAGTTCTTC; CDR3aa: CASSSGGTSGNEQFF
abundance: once; j_gene: TRBJ2-1; v_gene: TRBV10-3; d_gene: TRBD2; CDR3nt: TGTGCCATCAGTGAGTCGCTAGCGGGAGGTTATGGTGAGCAGTTCTTC; CDR3aa: CAISESLAGGYGEQFF
abundance: NA; j_gene: TRBJ2-1; v_gene: TRBV19; d_gene: NA; CDR3nt: TGTGCCAGTAGTATTACCCGCGACAATGAGCAGTTCTTC; CDR3aa: CASSITRDNEQFF
abundance: few; j_gene: TRBJ1-3; v_gene: TRBV11-2; d_gene: NA; CDR3nt: TGTGCCAGCAGCCAGCCGCGGAGCTCTGGAAACACCATATATTTT; CDR3aa: CASSQPRSSGNTIYF
abundance: NA; j_gene: TRBJ1-1; v_gene: TRBV5-5; d_gene: NA; CDR3nt: TGTGCCAGCAGCTTCTTGTCCACCCTTATGACTGAAGCTTTCTTT; CDR3aa: CASSFLSTLMTEAFF
abundance: NA; j_gene: TRBJ1-2; v_gene: TRBV2; d_gene: NA; CDR3nt: TGTGCCAGCAACCGGCCCGAGGGCTATGGCTACACCTTC; CDR3aa: CASNRPEGYGYTF
abundance: NA; j_gene: TRBJ2-7; v_gene: TRBV13; d_gene: NA; CDR3nt: TGTGCCAGCAGCTTAGGCGTCGTGAGCTCCTACGAGCAGTACTTC; CDR3aa: CASSLGVVSSYEQYF